These T cell receptor beta chains were read from a single sample in a study of cytomegalovirus exposure and HLA in healthy donors. The data were produced by immunoSEQ multiplex PCR, yet TCRdb's version contains in-frame clones alone and is incomplete. This table has 95,000 to 150,000 clones, around 84% appearing once. The source material was PBMCs. Receptors originate from a man aged 18 to 30 in good health and CMV-seronegative. Both conserved end residues are part of each CDR3. A D gene is named only where the DNA matches it firmly. Size values are once, few and many counts, or a class for expanded clones, and some rows have none.

V gene: TRBV9; J gene: TRBJ2-1; clone size: -; D gene: TRBD2; CDR3 protein: CASSNPGLVPYNEQFF; CDR3 DNA: TGTGCCAGCAGCAACCCAGGACTAGTCCCCTACAATGAGCAGTTCTTC
V gene: TRBV27; J gene: TRBJ1-5; clone size: -; D gene: TRBD1; CDR3 protein: CASSPKDRGGNQPQHF; CDR3 DNA: TGTGCCAGCAGTCCAAAGGACAGGGGGGGTAATCAGCCCCAGCATTTT
V gene: TRBV6-1; J gene: TRBJ1-3; clone size: -; D gene: TRBD1; CDR3 protein: CASSETGTGAAGNTIYF; CDR3 DNA: TGTGCCAGCAGCGAAACCGGGACAGGGGCTGCGGGAAACACCATATATTTT
V gene: TRBV5-6; J gene: TRBJ2-5; clone size: -; D gene: -; CDR3 protein: CASSLDLQETQYF; CDR3 DNA: TGTGCCAGCAGCCTAGACCTACAAGAGACCCAGTACTTC
V gene: TRBV11-1; J gene: TRBJ1-1; clone size: -; D gene: -; CDR3 protein: CASSRLDSTEAFF; CDR3 DNA: TGTGCCAGCAGCAGATTGGACAGCACTGAAGCTTTCTTT
V gene: TRBV7-8; J gene: TRBJ2-1; clone size: -; D gene: TRBD2; CDR3 protein: CASRNGGGGAHEQFF; CDR3 DNA: TGTGCCAGCAGGAACGGGGGCGGGGGGGCCCATGAGCAGTTCTTC
V gene: TRBV6-5; J gene: TRBJ1-1; clone size: -; D gene: -; CDR3 protein: CASSYSNLGRSTEAFF; CDR3 DNA: TGTGCCAGCAGTTACTCGAATCTGGGGCGGAGCACTGAAGCTTTCTTT
V gene: TRBV18; J gene: TRBJ2-2; clone size: -; D gene: -; CDR3 protein: CASSPGGTLNTGELFF; CDR3 DNA: TGTGCCAGCTCACCAGGTGGCACCTTGAACACCGGGGAGCTGTTTTTT
V gene: TRBV7-9; J gene: TRBJ2-7; clone size: -; D gene: TRBD1; CDR3 protein: CASSQGQRTYEQYF; CDR3 DNA: TGTGCCAGCAGCCAGGGACAGAGGACTTACGAGCAGTACTTC
V gene: TRBV19; J gene: TRBJ2-7; clone size: -; D gene: -; CDR3 protein: CASSAAVGAYEQYF; CDR3 DNA: TGTGCCAGTAGTGCCGCGGTGGGGGCGTACGAGCAGTACTTC
V gene: TRBV27; J gene: TRBJ1-1; clone size: -; D gene: TRBD1; CDR3 protein: CASSFPIDRGDTEAFF; CDR3 DNA: TGTGCCAGCAGTTTTCCCATCGACAGGGGGGACACTGAAGCTTTCTTT
V gene: TRBV9; J gene: TRBJ1-1; clone size: -; D gene: TRBD1; CDR3 protein: CASSANRGTEAFF; CDR3 DNA: TGTGCCAGCAGCGCAAACAGGGGGACTGAAGCTTTCTTT
V gene: TRBV19; J gene: TRBJ1-4; clone size: few; D gene: -; CDR3 protein: CASKGLGAENEKLFF; CDR3 DNA: TGTGCCAGTAAGGGGCTGGGGGCTGAAAATGAAAAACTGTTTTTT
V gene: TRBV7-3; J gene: TRBJ2-3; clone size: once; D gene: TRBD2; CDR3 protein: CASSPSSGTQYF; CDR3 DNA: TGTGCCAGCAGCCCGTCTAGCGGTACGCAGTATTTT
V gene: TRBV9; J gene: TRBJ2-1; clone size: once; D gene: TRBD1; CDR3 protein: CASSAGTVPYNEQFF; CDR3 DNA: TGTGCCAGCAGCGCCGGGACAGTACCCTACAATGAGCAGTTCTTC
V gene: TRBV19; J gene: TRBJ2-2; clone size: -; D gene: -; CDR3 protein: CASSIGGTTGELFF; CDR3 DNA: TGTGCCAGTAGTATAGGTGGGACAACCGGGGAGCTGTTTTTT
V gene: TRBV6-1; J gene: TRBJ1-2; clone size: -; D gene: -; CDR3 protein: CATSLGVSNYGYTF; CDR3 DNA: TGTGCCACCTCCTTGGGAGTCTCTAACTATGGCTACACCTTC
V gene: TRBV9; J gene: TRBJ2-5; clone size: -; D gene: TRBD2; CDR3 protein: CASSASSGETQYF; CDR3 DNA: TGTGCCAGCAGCGCGTCTAGCGGGGAGACCCAGTACTTC
V gene: TRBV6-1; J gene: TRBJ2-5; clone size: once; D gene: TRBD1; CDR3 protein: CASSSGTGGRETQYF; CDR3 DNA: TGTGCCAGCAGTTCCGGGACAGGGGGCCGGGAGACCCAGTACTTC
V gene: TRBV7-8; J gene: TRBJ2-3; clone size: -; D gene: TRBD2; CDR3 protein: CASSLATVLAVHYF; CDR3 DNA: TGTGCCAGCAGCTTAGCCACGGTACTAGCGGTACATTATTTT
V gene: TRBV5-5; J gene: TRBJ2-7; clone size: -; D gene: TRBD1; CDR3 protein: CASSADRGYEQYF; CDR3 DNA: TGTGCCAGCAGCGCTGACAGGGGCTACGAGCAGTACTTC
V gene: TRBV5-1; J gene: TRBJ1-6; clone size: -; D gene: TRBD1; CDR3 protein: CASSKTESTGVNSPLHF; CDR3 DNA: TGCGCCAGCAGCAAAACGGAGTCCACAGGGGTGAATTCACCCCTCCACTTT
V gene: TRBV27; J gene: TRBJ1-1; clone size: -; D gene: TRBD1; CDR3 protein: CASSPPGQGREAFF; CDR3 DNA: TGTGCCAGCAGTCCGCCGGGACAGGGTCGTGAAGCTTTCTTT
V gene: TRBV9; J gene: TRBJ1-1; clone size: once; D gene: -; CDR3 protein: CASSASGGTNTEAFF; CDR3 DNA: TGTGCCAGCAGCGCCTCGGGAGGAACGAACACTGAAGCTTTCTTT
V gene: TRBV7-2; J gene: TRBJ1-1; clone size: -; D gene: -; CDR3 protein: CASSRVLNTEAFF; CDR3 DNA: TGTGCCAGCAGCCGAGTCTTGAACACTGAAGCTTTCTTT
V gene: TRBV7-2; J gene: TRBJ2-4; clone size: few; D gene: TRBD2; CDR3 protein: CASSPGPAGGPGKNIQYF; CDR3 DNA: TGTGCCAGCAGCCCGGGCCCAGCGGGGGGGCCCGGCAAAAACATTCAGTACTTC
V gene: TRBV4-1; J gene: TRBJ1-6; clone size: -; D gene: -; CDR3 protein: CASSHLNSPLHF; CDR3 DNA: TGCGCCAGCAGCCACCTAAATTCACCCCTCCACTTT
V gene: TRBV5-6; J gene: TRBJ1-1; clone size: -; D gene: TRBD1; CDR3 protein: CASSLDGTGANTEAFF; CDR3 DNA: TGTGCCAGCAGCTTAGATGGGACAGGGGCTAACACTGAAGCTTTCTTT
V gene: TRBV7-2; J gene: TRBJ2-5; clone size: once; D gene: TRBD1; CDR3 protein: CASSLVLGQGEETQYF; CDR3 DNA: TGTGCCAGCAGCTTAGTGCTAGGACAGGGAGAAGAGACCCAGTACTTC
V gene: TRBV25-1; J gene: TRBJ2-7; clone size: -; D gene: TRBD1; CDR3 protein: CASSGDRDRAYEQYF; CDR3 DNA: TGTGCCAGCAGTGGGGACCGGGACAGGGCCTACGAGCAGTACTTC
V gene: TRBV18; J gene: TRBJ1-1; clone size: -; D gene: -; CDR3 protein: CASSPLSSTEAFF; CDR3 DNA: TGTGCCAGCTCACCACTTTCGAGCACTGAAGCTTTCTTT
V gene: TRBV4-3; J gene: TRBJ2-7; clone size: -; D gene: TRBD2; CDR3 protein: CASSQEGRGTSGAYEQYF; CDR3 DNA: TGCGCCAGCAGCCAAGAAGGCCGAGGAACTAGCGGAGCCTACGAGCAGTACTTC
V gene: TRBV5-4; J gene: TRBJ2-3; clone size: -; D gene: TRBD1; CDR3 protein: CASSLDLGGATDTQYF; CDR3 DNA: TGTGCCAGCAGCTTGGATTTAGGGGGCGCGACAGATACGCAGTATTTT
V gene: TRBV5-1; J gene: TRBJ1-2; clone size: -; D gene: -; CDR3 protein: CASSLGGPEGYTF; CDR3 DNA: TGCGCCAGCAGCTTGGGAGGGCCGGAAGGCTACACCTTC
V gene: TRBV6-5; J gene: TRBJ1-1; clone size: -; D gene: -; CDR3 protein: CASGVGGQSEAFF; CDR3 DNA: TGTGCCAGTGGGGTGGGGGGGCAATCTGAAGCTTTCTTT
V gene: TRBV5-4; J gene: TRBJ1-2; clone size: -; D gene: TRBD1; CDR3 protein: CASSFDRGHRGYTF; CDR3 DNA: TGTGCCAGCAGCTTTGACAGGGGCCATAGAGGCTACACCTTC
V gene: TRBV4-2; J gene: TRBJ2-3; clone size: -; D gene: TRBD2; CDR3 protein: CASSQGASGSTDTQYF; CDR3 DNA: TGTGCCAGCAGCCAAGGTGCTAGCGGATCAACAGATACGCAGTATTTT
V gene: TRBV11-3; J gene: TRBJ2-3; clone size: -; D gene: -; CDR3 protein: CASSLTRSSTDTQYF; CDR3 DNA: TGTGCCAGCAGCTTAACCCGGTCATCCACAGATACGCAGTATTTT
V gene: TRBV19; J gene: TRBJ2-5; clone size: -; D gene: -; CDR3 protein: CASSNSREETQYF; CDR3 DNA: TGTGCCAGTAGTAACTCCAGGGAAGAGACCCAGTACTTC
V gene: TRBV7-3; J gene: TRBJ2-1; clone size: -; D gene: TRBD2; CDR3 protein: CASSPRLAGGSNEQFF; CDR3 DNA: TGTGCCAGCAGCCCCCGACTAGCGGGGGGGTCCAATGAGCAGTTCTTC
V gene: TRBV6-5; J gene: TRBJ2-7; clone size: -; D gene: TRBD1; CDR3 protein: CASNTGQGAGEQYF; CDR3 DNA: TGTGCCAGCAACACAGGACAGGGGGCGGGCGAGCAGTACTTC
V gene: TRBV5-1; J gene: TRBJ2-7; clone size: few; D gene: TRBD2; CDR3 protein: CASSLTSGGAMTEQYF; CDR3 DNA: TGCGCCAGCAGCCTAACTAGCGGGGGGGCTATGACCGAGCAGTACTTC
V gene: TRBV4-1; J gene: TRBJ2-2; clone size: -; D gene: -; CDR3 protein: CASSQEPGVTTGELFF; CDR3 DNA: TGCGCCAGCAGCCAAGAGCCAGGGGTAACGACCGGGGAGCTGTTTTTT
V gene: TRBV2; J gene: TRBJ1-5; clone size: -; D gene: -; CDR3 protein: CASSGEAGRHQPQHF; CDR3 DNA: TGTGCCAGCAGTGGTGAGGCCGGTAGGCATCAGCCCCAGCATTTT
V gene: TRBV10-3; J gene: TRBJ2-3; clone size: -; D gene: TRBD1; CDR3 protein: CAISEPDQGAWNTQYF; CDR3 DNA: TGTGCCATCAGTGAGCCGGACCAGGGGGCATGGAATACGCAGTATTTT
V gene: TRBV21-1; J gene: TRBJ1-5; clone size: -; D gene: -; CDR3 protein: CASSKALGGRSNQPQHF; CDR3 DNA: TGTGCCAGCAGCAAAGCGCTAGGGGGCAGGAGCAATCAGCCCCAGCATTTT
V gene: TRBV2; J gene: TRBJ2-2; clone size: -; D gene: TRBD2; CDR3 protein: CATGLAGETGELFF; CDR3 DNA: TGTGCCACAGGGCTAGCGGGGGAGACCGGGGAGCTGTTTTTT
V gene: TRBV2; J gene: TRBJ2-2; clone size: once; D gene: TRBD1; CDR3 protein: CASRDSLNTGELFF; CDR3 DNA: TGTGCCAGCCGGGACAGCTTAAACACCGGGGAGCTGTTTTTT
V gene: TRBV6-1; J gene: TRBJ1-1; clone size: -; D gene: -; CDR3 protein: CASSQTQGSTEAFF; CDR3 DNA: TGTGCCAGCAGTCAAACGCAGGGAAGCACTGAAGCTTTCTTT
V gene: TRBV9; J gene: TRBJ2-7; clone size: -; D gene: -; CDR3 protein: CASSAQGSYEQYF; CDR3 DNA: TGTGCCAGCAGCGCACAGGGTTCCTACGAGCAGTACTTC
V gene: TRBV9; J gene: TRBJ1-2; clone size: -; D gene: TRBD1; CDR3 protein: CASSDRQGYGYTF; CDR3 DNA: TGTGCCAGCAGCGACCGACAGGGCTATGGCTACACCTTC
V gene: TRBV28; J gene: TRBJ1-1; clone size: few; D gene: TRBD1; CDR3 protein: CASKREEGARTEAFF; CDR3 DNA: TGTGCCAGCAAGCGTGAGGAGGGGGCGAGAACTGAAGCTTTCTTT
V gene: TRBV5-1; J gene: TRBJ2-1; clone size: -; D gene: -; CDR3 protein: CASSSSWGVGQFF; CDR3 DNA: TGCGCCAGCAGCTCCAGCTGGGGGGTAGGGCAGTTCTTC
V gene: TRBV5-1; J gene: TRBJ2-1; clone size: -; D gene: TRBD1; CDR3 protein: CASSTPWGGQGAADEQFF; CDR3 DNA: TGCGCCAGCAGCACTCCCTGGGGCGGACAGGGGGCTGCGGATGAGCAGTTCTTC
V gene: TRBV5-1; J gene: TRBJ2-7; clone size: -; D gene: -; CDR3 protein: CASSLATPSYEQYF; CDR3 DNA: TGCGCCAGCAGCTTGGCGACACCTTCCTACGAGCAGTACTTC